The clone carrying this TCR beta chain was picked up a small number of times. Its specificity is unknown. Germline CDR1 reads SNHLY; CDR2 reads FYNNEI. The CDR3 has 11 amino acids. Trimming stripped 4 bases from V and 14 bases from J, with 12 bases between. The sample comes from a study of beta chain features in type 1 diabetes. On the study more broadly: Cell yields, gender and age were similar in healthy donors and patients.

General study results and limits: Shorter TCRB CDR3s, moderately but significantly so, marked every one of the four CD4+ subsets in Type 1 diabetes patients.

Expressed TCRB transcripts were sequenced after all isolated RNA was converted to cDNA. Sequencing was performed with immunoSEQ multiplex PCR; in TCRdb, only in-frame clones are kept and a portion is missing. The sample consists of fewer than 550,000 clones, roughly an eighth of them appearing once. The source material was naive CD4+ T cells from blood. The sequence was collected from a young woman in good health. The V call is TRBV2, the J call TRBJ2-1; tentative D call: TRBD1 (6 bases). This CDR3 is CASSVYREEFF. The CDR3 bases are TGTGCCAGCAGTGTTTACAGGGAAGAGTTCTTC.